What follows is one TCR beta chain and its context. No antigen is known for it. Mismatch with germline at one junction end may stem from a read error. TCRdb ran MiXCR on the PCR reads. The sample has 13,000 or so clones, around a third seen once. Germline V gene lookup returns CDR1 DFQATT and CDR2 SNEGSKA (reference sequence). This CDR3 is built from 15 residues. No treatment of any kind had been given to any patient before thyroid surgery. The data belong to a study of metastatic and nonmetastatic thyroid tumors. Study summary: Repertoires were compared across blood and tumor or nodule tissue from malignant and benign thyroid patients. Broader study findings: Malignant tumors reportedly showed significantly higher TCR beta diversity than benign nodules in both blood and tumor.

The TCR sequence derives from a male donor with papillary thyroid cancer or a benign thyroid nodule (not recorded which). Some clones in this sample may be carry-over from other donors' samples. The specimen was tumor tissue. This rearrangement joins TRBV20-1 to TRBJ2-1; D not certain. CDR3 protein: CTAPAKLSSYTEQFF. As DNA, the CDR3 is TGCACTGCACCGGCTAAGCTGAGCTCCTACACTGAGCAGTTCTTC.